These 21 T cell receptor beta chains were sequenced from one sample in a study of blood T cell repertoires in COVID-19. The protocol was immunoSEQ multiplex PCR, while the TCRdb copy is restricted to in-frame clones and leaves out a portion. The sample has 110,000 to 150,000 clones, approximately 84% seen once; the top ten hold over 7%. Sequencing was carried out using peripheral blood. The receptors come from a human donor in a cohort sampled during active COVID-19.

The chain is built from TRBV19 and TRBJ1-5, with D tentatively TRBD1 (6 bases). There are 15 residues in the CDR3. Germline CDR1 reads LNHDA; CDR2 reads SQIVND (reference sequence). V lost 3 bases and J 2 bases, leaving 11 bases between the germline ends. The CDR3 protein is CASSILDSRNQPQHF. The CDR3 region has the DNA TGTGCCAGTAGTATCTTGGACAGCCGCAATCAGCCCCAGCATTTT.

This chain connects TRBV6-5 to TRBJ2-7, with 11 bases identical to TRBD1. Trimming cost V 6 bases and J 4 bases; bases outside gene matches: 5. The CDR3 spans 14 residues. Germline V lookup: CDR1 MNHEY, CDR2 SVGAGI. The CDR3 DNA follows: TGTGCCAGCAGGGGGGACAGGGGGTCTTACGAGCAGTACTTC. Translating gives CASRGDRGSYEQYF.

This chain uses TRBV7-9 with TRBJ2-3; possibly TRBD2 for D (6 bases). The length of the CDR3 is 14 residues. Germline CDR1 and CDR2: SEHNR and FQNEAQ (reference sequence). With 1 base removed from V and 6 bases from J, the gap between germline ends came to 11 bases. The CDR3 DNA is TGTGCCAGCAGCTTAGGTACGGCGGGGGATACGCAGTATTTT. It specifies CASSLGTAGDTQYF.

The V and J genes are TRBV11-2 and TRBJ2-2; 9 bases line up with TRBD1. The CDR3 runs 16 residues. With 5 bases clipped from V and 3 bases from J, the junction kept 7 bases outside the gene matches. CDR1 is SGHAT, CDR2 FQNNGV, per germline. The CDR3 bases are TGTGCCAGCAGCCTGGGACAGGGAAAGTACACCGGGGAGCTGTTTTTT. Residues: CASSLGQGKYTGELFF.

Written as DNA, the CDR3 is TGTGCCAGCTCATTCGGACAGGGGGCGTTGGATACGCAGTATTTT. The encoded protein is CASSFGQGALDTQYF. The chain carries TRBV18 and TRBJ2-3; 11 bases are shared with TRBD1. CDR1 and CDR2 from the germline V gene are KGHSH and LQKENI. There are 15 residues in the CDR3. V lost 5 bases, J lost 6 bases, and 7 bases stayed unmatched. The variable domain in full, completed from reference TRBV18 and TRBJ2-3, reads NAGVMQNPRHLVRRRGQEARLRCSPMKGHSHVYWYRQLPEEGLKFMVYLQKENIIDESGMPKERFSAEFPKEGPSILRIQQVVRGDSAAYFCASSFGQGALDTQYFGPGTRLTVL.

J is TRBJ2-2 and V is TRBV7-6, with 9 bases fitting TRBD1. Trimming at V came to 3 bases and at J to 2 bases, leaving 4 bases not matched to a gene. This CDR3 contains 16 residues. The V gene's germline CDR1 is SGHVS and CDR2 FNYEAQ. The CDR3 loop reads CASSFWTGANTGELFF. Written as DNA, the CDR3 is TGTGCCAGCAGCTTTTGGACAGGGGCCAACACCGGGGAGCTGTTTTTT.

This clone was detected once. The V gene is TRBV19, the J gene TRBJ2-7; 7 nucleotides align to TRBD1. The ends lost 5 bases at V and 8 bases at J; junction bases unmatched: 6. Germline CDR1 and CDR2: LNHDA and SQIVND (reference sequence). This CDR3 is 12 amino acids long. DNA for the CDR3: TGTGCCAGTAGTGTCGACAGGGAAAAGCAGTACTTC. It translates to CASSVDREKQYF.

This chain uses TRBV11-2 with TRBJ2-7, with D uncertain. The V end lost 2 bases, the J end lost 4 bases, and 12 bases lay between the germline ends. CDR1 SGHAT and CDR2 FQNNGV come from the germline V gene. The CDR3 length is 14 residues. The CDR3 region has the DNA TGTGCCAGCAGCTTAAGCCCCCTCGGGTACGAGCAGTACTTC. Protein: CASSLSPLGYEQYF.

The CDR3 DNA sequence: TGCAGCGTTGATCTAGGGGGAAGTGAGCAGTTCTTC. Residues: CSVDLGGSEQFF. The chain employs TRBV29-1 and TRBJ2-1, with a weak D call TRBD1 (6 bases). Germline CDR1 SQVTM, CDR2 ANQGSEA. Trimming took 3 bases from V and 9 from J, leaving 12 bases between them. This CDR3 has 12 residues.

This clone was found once. CDR3 protein: CASNDRGPGEKLFF. DNA for the CDR3: TGTGCCAGTAATGACAGGGGGCCCGGTGAAAAACTGTTTTTT. The chain employs TRBV19 and TRBJ1-4; TRBD1 aligns across 10 bases. The CDR3 sequence is 14 residues long. The V segment lost 7 bases and the J segment 7 bases; nucleotides outside the gene matches: 6. CDR1 is LNHDA and CDR2 is SQIVND in the germline V gene (reference sequence).

The rearrangement uses TRBV4-1 and TRBJ1-4; D is perhaps TRBD1 (5 bases). V gave up 4 bases and J gave up 8 bases, with 17 bases separating them. Germline V gene lookup returns CDR1 MGHRA and CDR2 YSYEKL. The CDR3 consists of 15 residues. CDR3 sequence (DNA): TGCGCCAGCAGCCCTGGGGCTTCTATTCGGGAAAAACTGTTTTTT. It codes for CASSPGASIREKLFF.

V is TRBV9 and J is TRBJ2-7; D possibly corresponds to TRBD1 (5 bases). V lost 4 bases and J 6 bases, leaving 17 bases between the germline ends. Germline values: CDR1 SGDLS, CDR2 YYNGEE. The CDR3 is 14 residues long. CDR3 amino acids: CASSPLGQGREQYF. CDR3 DNA: TGTGCCAGCAGCCCTCTGGGGCAAGGTCGCGAGCAGTACTTC. Looking up the rest from reference TRBV9 and TRBJ2-7 gives the full variable domain: DSGVTQTPKHLITATGQRVTLRCSPRSGDLSVYWYQQSLDQGLQFLIQYYNGEERAKGNILERFSAQQFPDLHSELNLSSLELGDSALYFCASSPLGQGREQYFGPGTRLTVT.

The chain recombines TRBV10-1 with TRBJ2-3; possible D gene TRBD1, 5 bases. The CDR3 totals 14 residues. Germline CDR1 reads WNHNN; CDR2 reads SYGVQD (reference sequence). V lost 8 bases to trimming and J lost 3 bases, with 15 bases between them. CDR3 region: CASGQGSSTDTQYF. DNA of the CDR3: TGCGCCAGCGGGCAGGGTTCCTCTACAGATACGCAGTATTTT.

The chain carries TRBV5-8 and TRBJ1-6; the D gene is possibly TRBD1 (5 bases). Trimming stripped 2 bases from V and 7 bases from J, with 10 bases between. CDR3 length: 14 residues. Germline-derived CDR1 and CDR2 are SGHTS and YDEGEE. CDR3 sequence reads: CASSFRQGNSPLHF. The CDR3 DNA follows: TGTGCCAGCAGCTTTAGGCAGGGAAATTCACCCCTCCACTTT.

Concerning this clone itself: As the CDR3 is not closed by the conserved phenylalanine or tryptophan, this likely results from a read error. The DNA is left out, because the CDR3 cannot be placed on it with certainty; the CDR3 is given as TCRdb lists it. This chain connects TRBV5-8 to TRBJ2-7; the table assigns TRBD1, which was not confirmed against the DNA. Germline V CDR1 and CDR2: SGHTS, YDEGEE. The CDR3 is made up of 12 amino acids, end residues included. The CDR3 here is CASSLERDRGSY.

The chain employs TRBV19 and TRBJ1-4; D gene ambiguous. Germline CDR1 LNHDA, CDR2 SQIVND (reference sequence). The V end lost 4 bases, the J end lost 3 bases, and 18 bases lay between the germline ends. The CDR3 contains 17 residues. CDR3 nucleotide sequence: TGTGCCAGTAGTACCCTCGGACGGGTCGGGGCTAATGAAAAACTGTTTTTT. Its protein is CASSTLGRVGANEKLFF.

This clone was observed a single time. The DNA for the CDR3 is TGTGCCAGCAGCTTGCGGCAGGGGGCTTCACCCCTCCACTTT. Translating gives CASSLRQGASPLHF. J is TRBJ1-6 and V is TRBV5-6; TRBD1 matches at 8 bases. Per the germline V gene, CDR1 is SGHDT and CDR2 is YYEEEE. V trimming: 1 base; J trimming: 9 bases; junction bases outside the gene matches: 3. This CDR3 comprises 14 residues. Looking up the rest from reference TRBV5-6 and TRBJ1-6 gives the full variable domain: DAGVTQSPTHLIKTRGQQVTLRCSPKSGHDTVSWYQQALGQGPQFIFQYYEEEERQRGNFPDRFSGHQFPNYSSELNVNALLLGDSALYLCASSLRQGASPLHFGNGTRLTVT.

The rearrangement joins TRBV6-5 to TRBJ1-2; 7 bases are a match to TRBD1. Looked up from germline, CDR1 is MNHEY and CDR2 is SVGAGI. V shed 6 bases, J shed 1 base, and the junction held 2 bases outside the gene matches. The CDR3 extends over 13 amino acids. CDR3 DNA sequence: TGTGCCAGCAGCCGACAGGGTAACTATGGCTACACCTTC. Residues: CASSRQGNYGYTF.

The chain employs TRBV6-5 and TRBJ1-5; 8 positions match TRBD1. The CDR3 covers 16 residues. Per germline, CDR1 MNHEY and CDR2 SVGAGI. With 2 bases clipped from V and 7 bases from J, the junction kept 10 bases outside the gene matches. This CDR3 reads CASSYRSTGANQPQHF. CDR3 nucleotide sequence: TGTGCCAGCAGTTACAGATCGACAGGGGCGAACCAGCCCCAGCATTTT.

In its sample, this clone was seen once. The same CDR3 arises from other DNA sequences in this sample as well. The J gene is TRBJ1-2, the V gene TRBV5-1, with D possibly being TRBD1 (6 bases). The germline CDR1 and CDR2 sequences are SGHRS and YFSETQ. V was pared by 3 bases and J by 2 bases, with 8 bases between. The CDR3 consists of 13 residues. CDR3 region: CASSYDRNYGYTF. CDR3 nucleotide sequence: TGCGCCAGCAGCTACGACAGGAACTATGGCTACACCTTC.

This rearrangement joins TRBV9 to TRBJ2-5; 8 nucleotides align to TRBD1. The V gene's germline CDR1 is SGDLS and CDR2 YYNGEE. V was pared by 2 bases and J by 2 bases, with 17 bases of the junction left unmatched. The CDR3 runs 19 residues. CDR3 nucleotide sequence: TGTGCCAGCAGCGTGTCGACAGGGGTATTAAGAATGGGACAAGAGACCCAGTACTTC. Translating it yields CASSVSTGVLRMGQETQYF.